This T cell receptor beta chain derives from a study of radiation and T cells in renal cell carcinoma (TCRdb year 2020). About the study as a whole: TCR beta sequencing covered 50 or so samples in total, comprising some 25 tumors and about 27 peripheral blood samples. Across all 55 or so samples, 4,016,671 unique CDR3 nucleotide sequences, encoding 2.5 million to 3 million unique CDR3 amino acid sequences, were identified.

Findings and caveats that apply to the study as a whole: Irradiated tumors showed higher TCR clonality than controls, with the top 100 clonotypes averaging around 54% of the repertoire versus approximately 43% in nephrectomy-only tumors. In blood, the top tumor clonotypes increased from baseline to 2 weeks after radiation and then shrank by 4 weeks, which suggests a temporary expansion of tumor-resident clones. No pretreatment tumor biopsies were available, so the baseline intratumoral presence of clonotypes could not be determined. Intratumoral heterogeneity went uncaptured because the only tumor material available was small regions of approximately 1 g. Compared with control tumors, irradiated tumors had a greater number of dominant CDR3 motifs, and those motifs took up a bigger portion of the repertoire. The single-armed trial design could not address effects of radiation dose or scheduling on the TCR repertoire.

Remarks on this clone: There is no known antigen for this receptor. The sample holds no much larger clone one base away, and base qualities are not on file.

This specimen's time point label, per the study, means: tumor resected at nephrectomy. The sample's treatment or condition label, in plain terms: 15 Gy SBRT to primary tumor, nephrectomy 4 weeks later. Samples were obtained from a clinical trial, in which 15 Gy stereotactic body radiation therapy was delivered to primary renal cell carcinomas and nephrectomy was performed 4 weeks later. Renal cell carcinoma with clear cell pathology was present in all patients. The tumors were dissociated mechanically, digested with collagenase/hyaluronidase at 37 degrees C, processed in gentleMACS C tubes, and kept in liquid nitrogen. Genomic DNA for TCR sequencing was prepared using the QIAamp DNA Blood Mini Kit (Qiagen). The analyses included just those samples that passed every quality control check. Following the manufacturer's recommendations, the immunoSEQ kit was used to generate TCR beta libraries from genomic DNA. For library preparation, a first multiplex PCR was performed with proprietary primers, followed by a second PCR in which unique barcodes were added, and bead cleanups were performed after each round. Each sample batch included a kit-provided positive control reaction and a negative control reaction. The final libraries were assessed on an Agilent 4200 TapeStation D1000 ScreenTape, pooled by volume, and quantified by qPCR. An Illumina NextSeq500 fitted with a MidOutput 150-cycle cartridge performed the sequencing, running 156 Read1 cycles and 15 Index1 cycles with the kit's custom primers. The pooled library was loaded at around 1.1 pM, and around 20% PhiX control was spiked in. As for the authors' bioinformatics: Vendor-processed data were analyzed in R, with a clonotype defined as all T cells sharing the same CDR3 nucleotide sequence. For clone abundance analyses, frequencies were normalized to the 10,000 most abundant clones per sample. Public T cell clones, which averaged fewer than five per sample, were removed prior to analysis. ImmunoMap was used for dominant motif analysis with the PAM10 matrix, a gap penalty of 30, and a homology threshold of 0.3, and any motif reaching a cumulative frequency of at least 0.01 was considered dominant. An abundance difference of at least 32-fold between compartments was the criterion for calling clonotypes tumor-enriched or baseline blood-enriched. Tumor-blood repertoire similarity was measured with the Baroni-Urbani and Buser coefficient, and groups were compared using two-tailed Wilcoxon tests in R. TCRdb took this table from immuneACCESS and kept in-frame rearrangements with V and J called. Such tables lack part of the clones; where checked against another copy, unresolved V genes explain under half of the gap, and the rest is unexplained. V and J calls and clone size come straight from that table; D and trimming were deduced from the DNA. The sample includes 15,000 to 20,000 clones, with less than 65% observed a single time. Of the sample, about 11% falls within the top ten clones.

The receptor's source is a man aged 45-65 years with renal cell carcinoma. Specimen: tumor tissue, collected from a patient whose treatment included radiotherapy and nephrectomy.

CDR3 reads: CASSYSTGLSGNTIYF. The sequenced DNA is TGTGCCAGCAGTTACTCGACAGGGTTGAGTGGAAACACCATATATTTT. The sequence joins TRBV6-5 to TRBJ1-3; 7 bases in between match TRBD1. V ends up 0 bases short and J 3 bases short, with an unmatched junction base count of 5. The cysteine opens and the phenylalanine closes a CDR3 of 16 amino acids. Only the CDR3 DNA is retained, 48 bases long and in frame from the first base. The germline V gene yields MNHEY for CDR1 and SVGAGI for CDR2.